Below are 20 T cell receptor beta chains sequenced from a single sample in a study of blood T cell repertoires in COVID-19. Only in-frame clones appear in the TCRdb table, and some are missing; sequencing was by immunoSEQ multiplex PCR. This table holds 150,000 or so clones, approximately 78% found once. Specimen: peripheral blood. Receptors originate from a human donor in a cohort sampled during active COVID-19.

J is TRBJ2-5 and V is TRBV7-9; 10 positions match TRBD1. Trimming cost V 5 bases and J 5 bases; bases outside gene matches: 8. The CDR3 runs 15 residues. CDR1 is SEHNR, CDR2 FQNEAQ, per germline (reference sequence). Here the CDR3 reads CASSAGTGALETQYF. The DNA for the CDR3 is TGTGCCAGCAGCGCGGGGACAGGGGCCTTGGAGACCCAGTACTTC.

The rearrangement links TRBV28 to TRBJ1-3; 8 positions match TRBD1. V trimming: 4 bases; J trimming: 0 bases; junction bases outside the gene matches: 5. The CDR3 has 16 residues. Germline loops: CDR1 MDHEN, CDR2 SYDVKM. CDR3 nucleotide sequence: TGTGCCAGCAGTTCCTCCGGACAGGGCTCTGGAAACACCATATATTTT. It encodes CASSSSGQGSGNTIYF. Full variable domain (rest looked up from reference TRBV28 and TRBJ1-3): DVKVTQSSRYLVKRTGEKVFLECVQDMDHENMFWYRQDPGLGLRLIYFSYDVKMKEKGDIPEGYSVSREKKERFSLILESASTNQTSMYLCASSSSGQGSGNTIYFGEGSWLTVV.

The chain joins TRBV6-1 to TRBJ2-1; 14 bases align to TRBD2. Germline V lookup: CDR1 MNHNS, CDR2 SASEGT. This CDR3 comprises 17 residues. Trimming at V came to 2 bases and at J to 5 bases, leaving 5 bases not matched to a gene. DNA of the CDR3: TGTGCCAGCAGTGAACTTTTGGGACTAGCGGGAGACAATGAGCAGTTCTTC. Protein: CASSELLGLAGDNEQFF.

This clone was seen many times. J is TRBJ2-7 and V is TRBV10-1, with a tentative D call TRBD1 (6 bases). The CDR3 has 14 amino acids. Deletions cut 2 bases from V and 4 bases from J, with 12 bases between. Germline V gene lookup returns CDR1 WNHNN and CDR2 SYGVQD (reference sequence). The chain's CDR3 is CASSEGSRGYEQYF. The DNA of the CDR3 is TGCGCCAGCAGTGAGGGAAGCAGGGGATACGAGCAGTACTTC.

The rearrangement links TRBV7-3 to TRBJ2-1, with 7 bases aligning to TRBD2. Unmatched junction bases numbered 11, after V lost 5 bases and J lost 4 bases. This CDR3 has 16 residues. The V gene's germline CDR1 is SGHTA and CDR2 FQGTGA. Here the CDR3 reads CASSLGASGNYNEQFF. As DNA, the CDR3 is TGTGCCAGCAGCCTAGGGGCTAGCGGAAATTACAATGAGCAGTTCTTC.

The J gene is TRBJ1-4, the V gene TRBV27; 11 bases are shared with TRBD1. CDR1 and CDR2 from the germline V gene are MNHEY and SMNVEV (reference sequence). The V gene end was trimmed by 1 base and the J gene end by 2 bases; junction bases not matched to a gene: 6. The CDR3 runs to 18 residues. The CDR3 loop is CASSLYGQGASTNEKLFF. CDR3 nucleotide sequence: TGTGCCAGCAGTTTATACGGACAGGGGGCGTCTACTAATGAAAAACTGTTTTTT.

The chain links TRBV6-6 to TRBJ1-6; 8 nucleotides line up with TRBD1. The CDR3 runs 13 residues. V lost 6 bases and J lost 8; bases outside the gene matches: 3. CDR1 is MNHNY, CDR2 SVGAGI, per germline (reference sequence). CDR3 bases: TGTGCCAGCAGGCCGGGACAGGATTCACCCCTCCACTTT. Protein: CASRPGQDSPLHF.

The chain combines TRBV6-2 or TRBV6-3 with TRBJ1-2; possible D gene TRBD1, 6 bases. Trimming took off 4 bases at V and 0 bases at J, with 12 bases between the two ends. This CDR3 region has 15 residues. The germline V gene has CDR1 MNHEY and CDR2 SVGEGT. Written as DNA, the CDR3 is TGTGCCAGCAGTTCTCCACAGGGAGCTAACTATGGCTACACCTTC. This gives the protein CASSSPQGANYGYTF.

This chain links TRBV10-2 with TRBJ2-7; possible D gene TRBD1, 6 bases. There are 14 residues in the CDR3. CDR1 and CDR2 from the germline V gene are WSHSY and SAAADI. V gave up 7 bases and J gave up 5 bases, with 18 bases separating them. Written as DNA, the CDR3 is TGCGCCAGCAAGAAGTACAGGGAATATGACGAGCAGTACTTC. This gives the protein CASKKYREYDEQYF.

The rearrangement joins TRBV27 to TRBJ2-5; D remains ambiguous. CDR3 length: 14 amino acids. Germline lookup yields CDR1 MNHEY and CDR2 SMNVEV (reference sequence). V dropped 1 base and J dropped 4 bases, with 10 bases sitting between them. CDR3 protein: CASSLWLGGETQYF. Here the CDR3 DNA reads TGTGCCAGCAGTTTATGGCTAGGCGGAGAGACCCAGTACTTC.

V usage is TRBV7-2 and J usage is TRBJ2-5, with a possible D match to TRBD2 (7 bases). The CDR3 runs 14 residues. Between the trimmed V and J ends, which lost 3 bases and 4 bases, there was a span of 12 bases. Germline V CDR1 and CDR2: SGHTA, FQGNSA. CDR3: CASSLYGGRETQYF. The CDR3 nucleotides read TGTGCCAGCAGCTTGTACGGGGGGCGAGAGACCCAGTACTTC.

The table lists this clone with a few counts. The chain joins TRBV24-1 to TRBJ1-5; the match to TRBD1 covers 8 bases. The CDR3 runs to 16 residues. The trim removed 3 bases at V and 2 bases at J, leaving 5 bases unmatched. Germline-derived CDR1 and CDR2 are KGHDR and SFDVKD. This CDR3 reads CATSDRTGIRNQPQHF. CDR3 nucleotide sequence: TGTGCCACCAGTGATAGGACAGGGATTCGCAATCAGCCCCAGCATTTT.

The genes are TRBV6-1 and TRBJ2-7; 12 bases fit TRBD1. Germline V gives CDR1 MNHNS, CDR2 SASEGT. After removal of 3 bases from V and 5 bases from J, the junction contained 5 bases not matched to a gene. This CDR3 comprises 15 residues. CDR3 in DNA: TGTGCCAGCAGTGACCCGGGACAGGGGGCCAACGAGCAGTACTTC. This gives the protein CASSDPGQGANEQYF.

V gene TRBV7-2 combines with J gene TRBJ2-7, with D possibly being TRBD1 (6 bases). Germline assignment: CDR1 SGHTA and CDR2 FQGNSA. The CDR3 totals 15 residues. V shed 5 bases and J shed 5 bases, with 19 bases lying between them. The CDR3 loop reads CASSARPRQADEQYF. CDR3 DNA: TGTGCCAGCAGCGCCCGACCGCGACAGGCCGACGAGCAGTACTTC.

The chain recombines TRBV12-3 or TRBV12-4 with TRBJ1-2; 7 bases align to TRBD1. J lost 8 bases, V lost 5 bases, and 5 bases had no gene match. There are 12 residues in the CDR3. CDR3 sequence: CASSKTGHGYTF. CDR3 sequence (DNA): TGTGCCAGCAGTAAGACAGGGCACGGCTACACCTTC.

The gene calls are TRBV4-3 and TRBJ2-2; the D is unclear. The V gene's germline CDR1 is LGHNA and CDR2 YSLEER. The V gene lost 1 base and the J gene lost 1 base, with 7 bases spanning the gap. The CDR3 extends over 15 amino acids. The CDR3 protein is CASSQVIRNTGELFF. CDR3 sequence (DNA): TGCGCCAGCAGCCAAGTAATCCGGAACACCGGGGAGCTGTTTTTT.

V usage is TRBV12-2 and J usage is TRBJ2-5; the table's D call TRBD2 went unverified against the DNA. TRBV12-2 is reported as a pseudogene. The CDR3 length is 16 residues. The CDR3 loop is CASRPDRGGRGETQYF. The CDR3 bases are TGTGCAAGTCGCCCCGATAGGGGCGGGAGAGGAGAGACCCAGTACTTC.

J is TRBJ2-1 and V is TRBV6-2 or TRBV6-3; 11 positions match TRBD2. Per the germline V gene, CDR1 is MNHEY and CDR2 is SVGEGT. CDR3 size: 14 residues. J lost 12 bases, V lost 5 bases, and 9 bases had no gene match. CDR3 sequence reads: CASSPGTSGGGQFF. The CDR3 DNA is TGTGCCAGCAGTCCCGGGACTAGCGGCGGGGGGCAGTTCTTC.

The V gene is TRBV5-6, the J gene TRBJ1-1, with D maybe TRBD1 (5 bases). This CDR3 comprises 16 residues. Germline V CDR1 and CDR2: SGHDT, YYEEEE. Trimming took 0 bases from V and 3 from J, leaving 15 bases between them. In nucleotides, the CDR3 is TGTGCCAGCAGCTTGGCGGGGTGGAGGGGTTACACTGAAGCTTTCTTT. Its protein product is CASSLAGWRGYTEAFF.

The chain carries TRBV10-1 and TRBJ2-5; tentative D call: TRBD1 (6 bases). V lost 5 bases to trimming and J lost 2 bases, with 9 bases between them. CDR1 WNHNN and CDR2 SYGVQD come from the germline V gene (reference sequence). The CDR3 loop spans 13 amino acids. The CDR3 region has the DNA TGCGCCAGCAGTTTTACAGGGCAAGAGACCCAGTACTTC. Translating gives CASSFTGQETQYF.